Listed here are 25 T cell receptor beta chains from one sample, sequenced in a study of T cell responses to AZD1222 COVID-19 vaccine. The protocol was immunoSEQ multiplex PCR, while the TCRdb copy is restricted to in-frame clones and leaves out a portion. Counted here are about 150,000 clones, 80% to 90% occurring once; the ten biggest clones make up about a tenth. The source was peripheral blood, collected 28 days after the second AZD1222 dose. Receptors were obtained from an adult who received the AZD1222 COVID-19 vaccine.

The chain carries TRBV7-2 and TRBJ2-7, with a possible D match to TRBD1 (7 bases). Germline CDR1 reads SGHTA; CDR2 reads FQGNSA. Trimming removed 5 bases from V and 9 bases from J, with 11 bases in between. CDR3 length: 11 residues. The CDR3 nucleotides read TGTGCCAGCAGCGCAGGGGGACTGCAGTACTTC. It specifies CASSAGGLQYF.

The genes are TRBV14 and TRBJ2-1; D perhaps matches TRBD2 (5 bases). V shed 3 bases and J shed 0 bases, with 9 bases lying between them. From germline, CDR1 is SGHDN and CDR2 FVKESK. CDR3 length equals 15 residues. The CDR3 region is CASSQSRGSYNEQFF. The CDR3 nucleotides are TGTGCCAGCAGCCAGTCTCGGGGCTCCTACAATGAGCAGTTCTTC. The variable domain in full, with the rest retrieved from reference TRBV14 and TRBJ2-1, is EAGVTQFPSHSVIEKGQTVTLRCDPISGHDNLYWYRRVMGKEIKFLLHFVKESKQDESGMPNNRFLAERTGGTYSTLKVQPAELEDSGVYFCASSQSRGSYNEQFFGPGTRLTVL.

The chain recombines TRBV7-3 with TRBJ1-1; D not certain. Germline V gene lookup returns CDR1 SGHTA and CDR2 FQGTGA. V was shortened by 2 bases and J by 1 base, with 5 bases between the two germline ends. CDR3 length: 13 residues. CDR3 region: CASSLQTNTEAFF. In nucleotides, the CDR3 is TGTGCCAGCAGCTTACAGACGAACACTGAAGCTTTCTTT.

V and J are TRBV5-8 and TRBJ2-3; 7 bases align to TRBD2. J gave up 0 bases and V 4 bases, and 5 bases lay outside the gene matches. CDR1 is SGHTS and CDR2 is YDEGEE in the germline V gene. CDR3 length: 15 amino acids. This chain's CDR3 is CASSLLAASTDTQYF. For the CDR3, the DNA is TGTGCCAGCAGCCTCCTAGCGGCTAGCACAGATACGCAGTATTTT.

The chain recombines TRBV2 with TRBJ2-7, with D unresolved. The CDR3 is 14 amino acids. Between the trimmed V and J ends, which lost 2 bases and 3 bases, there was a span of 11 bases. Germline assignment: CDR1 SNHLY and CDR2 FYNNEI. The CDR3 DNA reads TGTGCCAGCAGTGAACAAGGAACAGACTACGAGCAGTACTTC. Encoded protein: CASSEQGTDYEQYF.

The genes are TRBV10-3 and TRBJ2-2, with D possibly being TRBD2 (5 bases). Per germline, CDR1 ENHRY and CDR2 SYGVKD. The CDR3 is 18 amino acids. V was shortened by 0 bases and J by 0 bases, with 14 bases between the two germline ends. The CDR3 sequence is CAISESGIAGANTGELFF. CDR3 nucleotide sequence: TGTGCCATCAGTGAGTCGGGAATCGCCGGGGCGAACACCGGGGAGCTGTTTTTT.

The genes are TRBV5-1 and TRBJ2-7; D gene ambiguous. Germline V gene data show CDR1 as SGHRS and CDR2 as YFSETQ. Between the trimmed V and J ends, which lost 0 bases and 0 bases, there was a span of 10 bases. The CDR3 has 15 residues. The CDR3 loop is CASSLGRPSSYEQYF. CDR3 nucleotide sequence: TGCGCCAGCAGCTTGGGCCGGCCGAGCTCCTACGAGCAGTACTTC. The whole variable domain, remainder taken from reference TRBV5-1 and TRBJ2-7, is KAGVTQTPRYLIKTRGQQVTLSCSPISGHRSVSWYQQTPGQGLQFLFEYFSETQRNKGNFPGRFSGRQFSNSRSEMNVSTLELGDSALYLCASSLGRPSSYEQYFGPGTRLTVT.

This clone was seen only a few times. Written as DNA, the CDR3 is TGTGCCAGCAGCCAAGCTATCCGGGGTCAGCCCCAGCATTTT. This sequence encodes CASSQAIRGQPQHF. The V call is TRBV3-1 (or the pseudogene TRBV3-2), the J call TRBJ1-5; D call uncertain. Trimming removed 1 base from V and 6 bases from J, with 10 bases in between. The CDR3 contains 14 residues. Germline CDR1 LGHDT, CDR2 YNNKEL (reference sequence).

This clone showed up just a few times. CDR3 loop: CASSQDIGSRVNNEQFF. The CDR3 DNA is TGCGCCAGCAGCCAAGATATTGGGAGTAGGGTAAACAATGAGCAGTTCTTC. The J gene is TRBJ2-1, the V gene TRBV4-3; the D gene is possibly TRBD2 (5 bases). The germline V gene has CDR1 LGHNA and CDR2 YSLEER. The CDR3 is 17 amino acids. Trimming removed 0 bases at V and 5 bases at J, with 17 bases between.

V gene TRBV28 combines with J gene TRBJ1-2; TRBD1 matches at 7 bases. This CDR3 spans 13 amino acids. J was trimmed by 6 bases and V by 6 bases; bases with no gene match: 7. Per germline, CDR1 MDHEN and CDR2 SYDVKM. This CDR3 reads CASSSTGSHGYTF. As DNA, the CDR3 is TGTGCCAGCAGCTCGACAGGGTCGCATGGCTACACCTTC.

The chain recombines TRBV6-5 with TRBJ2-3, with 8 bases aligning to TRBD1. V lost 6 bases to trimming and J lost 2 bases; unmatched junction nucleotides: 10. Germline V CDR1 and CDR2: MNHEY, SVGAGI. CDR3 size: 16 residues. The CDR3 nucleotides are TGTGCCAGCAGCTACAGGGGGTCCCTTATCACAGATACGCAGTATTTT. Translating gives CASSYRGSLITDTQYF.

The rearrangement uses TRBV5-1 and TRBJ2-5, with 8 positions matching TRBD1. The CDR3 totals 16 residues. J was trimmed by 5 bases and V by 4 bases; bases with no gene match: 13. In germline, CDR1 is SGHRS, CDR2 YFSETQ. This CDR3 reads CASSQPKQGVKETQYF. The CDR3 DNA is TGCGCCAGCAGCCAGCCTAAACAGGGGGTGAAGGAGACCCAGTACTTC. The full variable domain, its missing parts supplied by reference TRBV5-1 and TRBJ2-5, is KAGVTQTPRYLIKTRGQQVTLSCSPISGHRSVSWYQQTPGQGLQFLFEYFSETQRNKGNFPGRFSGRQFSNSRSEMNVSTLELGDSALYLCASSQPKQGVKETQYFGPGTRLLVL.

The CDR3 region is CASSSDGWSSGNTIYF. Here the CDR3 DNA reads TGTGCCAGCAGCTCCGACGGGTGGTCCTCTGGAAACACCATATATTTT. The chain joins TRBV7-8 to TRBJ1-3; the D is unclear. The V gene's germline CDR1 is SGHVS and CDR2 FQNEAQ. Trimming left V 4 bases short and J 0 bases short, with 13 bases between. The CDR3 spans 16 residues.

V usage is TRBV3-1 (or the pseudogene TRBV3-2) and J usage is TRBJ1-6; no reliable D call. Deletions cut 1 base from V and 4 bases from J, with 5 bases between. In germline, CDR1 is LGHDT, CDR2 YNNKEL (reference sequence). CDR3 length: 14 residues. The CDR3 loop reads CASSQAEYNSPLHF. For the CDR3, the DNA is TGTGCCAGCAGCCAAGCAGAGTATAATTCACCCCTCCACTTT.

V is TRBV19 and J is TRBJ1-1; 9 bases match TRBD1. V was clipped by 5 bases and J by 5 bases; unmatched bases: 3. The CDR3 covers 13 residues. The V gene's germline CDR1 is LNHDA and CDR2 SQIVND (reference sequence). CDR3 protein: CASSDRGRTEAFF. For the CDR3, the DNA is TGTGCCAGTAGTGACAGGGGGAGGACTGAAGCTTTCTTT.

Here the CDR3 DNA reads TGCGCCAGCAGCCAAGAGGGACAGGGGAGAAACATTCAGTACTTC. Its translation is CASSQEGQGRNIQYF. The chain combines TRBV4-3 with TRBJ2-4, with 10 positions matching TRBD1. The V gene end was trimmed by 0 bases and the J gene end by 6 bases; junction bases not matched to a gene: 2. Germline values: CDR1 LGHNA, CDR2 YSLEER. The CDR3 is 15 residues long.

The chain is built from TRBV5-4 and TRBJ2-2; 7 positions match TRBD1. The germline gives CDR1 SGHNT, CDR2 YYREEE (reference sequence). The CDR3 is 16 residues long. The V gene end was trimmed by 4 bases and the J gene end by 0 bases; junction bases not matched to a gene: 6. CDR3 coding DNA: TGTGCCAGCAGCAGGGGACAGCTCGCGAACACCGGGGAGCTGTTTTTT. This translates into CASSRGQLANTGELFF.

The chain employs TRBV19 and TRBJ1-4; D gene unclear. The CDR3 runs 13 residues. Germline V gene sequence: CDR1 LNHDA, CDR2 SQIVND (reference sequence). With 1 base removed from V and 8 bases from J, the gap between germline ends came to 8 bases. The CDR3 spells CASSIGPSEKLFF. The CDR3 region has the DNA TGTGCCAGTAGTATAGGACCCTCCGAAAAACTGTTTTTT.

This rearrangement joins TRBV12-2 to TRBJ2-2; the table names TRBD2, a call not compared with the DNA. TRBV12-2 is designated a pseudogene. The CDR3 has 20 amino acids. The CDR3 spells CASRFSRDRVTSGNNGELFF. CDR3 sequence (DNA): TGTGCAAGTCGCTTCTCCCGGGACAGGGTAACTAGCGGGAATAACGGGGAGCTGTTTTTT.

The chain's CDR3 is CATQRGDKETQYF. In nucleotides, the CDR3 is TGTGCCACCCAGAGGGGAGATAAAGAGACCCAGTACTTC. The genes are TRBV6-6 and TRBJ2-5, with D perhaps given as TRBD1 or TRBD2 (5 bases each). Per germline, CDR1 MNHNY and CDR2 SVGAGI (reference sequence). V shed 10 bases and J shed 3 bases, with 15 bases lying between them. The CDR3 is 13 amino acids.

The J gene is TRBJ2-7, the V gene TRBV6-5; 9 nucleotides align to TRBD1. V shed 2 bases and J 3 bases; nucleotides not matched to a gene: 5. This CDR3 region has 15 residues. Germline loops: CDR1 MNHEY, CDR2 SVGAGI. CDR3 protein: CASSYMRQGGYEQYF. CDR3 DNA sequence: TGTGCCAGCAGTTACATGCGACAGGGGGGCTACGAGCAGTACTTC.

The rearrangement joins TRBV28 to TRBJ2-1; TRBD2 might be the D (5 bases). Germline values: CDR1 MDHEN, CDR2 SYDVKM. Trimming removed 5 bases at V and 0 bases at J, with 11 bases between. CDR3 size: 15 residues. The CDR3 reads CASSGVASSYNEQFF. In nucleotides, the CDR3 is TGTGCCAGCAGTGGAGTAGCGAGCTCCTACAATGAGCAGTTCTTC.

The CDR3 spells CASSRASNTQYF. The DNA for the CDR3 is TGTGCCAGCAGCCGCGCCAGCAATACGCAGTATTTT. The chain employs TRBV3-1 (or the pseudogene TRBV3-2) and TRBJ2-3; no clear D. The germline V gene has CDR1 LGHDT and CDR2 YNNKEL (reference sequence). The CDR3 contains 12 residues. V lost 4 bases and J lost 7, with 9 bases in between.

V is TRBV7-9 and J is TRBJ1-6; D uncertain. The CDR3 sequence is 16 residues long. The ends were cut back, 5 bases at V and 5 bases at J, with 16 bases in the middle. From germline, CDR1 is SEHNR and CDR2 FQNEAQ (reference sequence). The CDR3 spells CASSPLAGANNSPLHF. CDR3 in DNA: TGTGCCAGCAGCCCGCTGGCGGGAGCTAATAATTCACCCCTCCACTTT.

The V and J genes are TRBV12-5 and TRBJ2-3; TRBD2 matches 8 bases. The germline gives CDR1 LGHNT, CDR2 FRNRAP. This CDR3 is 14 amino acids long. V lost 4 bases to trimming and J lost 8 bases; unmatched junction nucleotides: 8. In DNA, the CDR3 is TGTGCTAGTGGTTGGCAAGCGGGAGAGGTTACGCAGTATTTT. As protein: CASGWQAGEVTQYF. Complete variable domain (other parts from reference TRBV12-5 and TRBJ2-3): DARVTQTPRHKVTEMGQEVTMRCQPILGHNTVFWYRQTMMQGLELLAYFRNRAPLDDSGMPKDRFSAEMPDATLATLKIQPSEPRDSAVYFCASGWQAGEVTQYFGPGTRLTVL.